This T cell receptor (beta chain) appears in the sequencing data of a study of blood T cell repertoires in COVID-19. TCRdb's table, derived via immunoSEQ multiplex PCR, lists solely in-frame clones and lacks some. Of about 170,000 clones in the sample, roughly 85% were seen once. CDR3 size: 12 residues. Germline V CDR1 and CDR2: SQVTM, ANQGSEA. Between the trimmed V and J ends, which lost 4 bases and 6 bases, there was a span of 9 bases. The chain joins TRBV29-1 to TRBJ2-2; weak D call: TRBD1 (7 bases). Sample: PBMCs or T cells enriched from blood (not recorded which). The TCR sequence derives from a woman aged 45-65 years who had recovered from COVID-19. CDR3 DNA: TGCAGCGTTGTCAGGGGGGCCGGGGAGCTGTTTTTT. It encodes CSVVRGAGELFF.